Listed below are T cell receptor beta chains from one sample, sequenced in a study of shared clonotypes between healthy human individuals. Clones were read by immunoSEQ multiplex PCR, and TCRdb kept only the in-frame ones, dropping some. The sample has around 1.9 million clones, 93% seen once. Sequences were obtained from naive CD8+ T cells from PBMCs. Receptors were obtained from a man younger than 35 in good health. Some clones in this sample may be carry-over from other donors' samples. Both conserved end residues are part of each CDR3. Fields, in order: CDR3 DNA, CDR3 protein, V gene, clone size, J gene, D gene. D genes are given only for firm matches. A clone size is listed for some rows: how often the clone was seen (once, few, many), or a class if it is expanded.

DNA: TGTGCCAGCAGTTCTAGGACTATCCTAGGGGGGTTCCATGAGCAGTTCTTC; CDR3: CASSSRTILGGFHEQFF; V: TRBV28; size: -; J: TRBJ2-1; D: -
DNA: TGTGCCAGCAGCTTTGGGGACGCATATTATGGCTACACCTTC; CDR3: CASSFGDAYYGYTF; V: TRBV5-6; size: -; J: TRBJ1-2; D: -
DNA: TGTGCCAGCAGCTTAGGCCTCTCTGGGGCCAACGTCCTGACTTTC; CDR3: CASSLGLSGANVLTF; V: TRBV11-2; size: -; J: TRBJ2-6; D: -
DNA: TGTGCCAGCAGCCGGGACCACACGTCGGGTCAGCCCCAGCATTTT; CDR3: CASSRDHTSGQPQHF; V: TRBV7-9; size: once; J: TRBJ1-5; D: -
DNA: TGTGCCTGGAGTGCCCTGACTAGCGGTAGGAACGAGCAGTACTTC; CDR3: CAWSALTSGRNEQYF; V: TRBV30; size: -; J: TRBJ2-7; D: TRBD2
DNA: TGTGCCAGCAGTTACTCAAAGGGACAGGAAACCTACGAGCAGTACTTC; CDR3: CASSYSKGQETYEQYF; V: TRBV6-5; size: -; J: TRBJ2-7; D: TRBD1
DNA: TGTGCCAGCAGCACCTGGGACTCTAACTATGGCTACACCTTC; CDR3: CASSTWDSNYGYTF; V: TRBV7-9; size: -; J: TRBJ1-2; D: -
DNA: TGTGCCAGCGATCTGCCGCCGCAATTCTTC; CDR3: CASDLPPQFF; V: TRBV7-9; size: -; J: TRBJ2-1; D: -
DNA: TGCGCCAGCAGCTGGGACAGAGTCTATAGCACAGATACGCAGTATTTT; CDR3: CASSWDRVYSTDTQYF; V: TRBV5-1; size: -; J: TRBJ2-3; D: TRBD1
DNA: TGTGCCAGCAGCTTAGCACCAGGCGGCTACACCTTC; CDR3: CASSLAPGGYTF; V: TRBV7-9; size: -; J: TRBJ1-2; D: -
DNA: TGCGCCAGCAGCCAAATTAGCGGGAACTACGAGCAGTACTTC; CDR3: CASSQISGNYEQYF; V: TRBV4-3; size: -; J: TRBJ2-7; D: TRBD2
DNA: TGTGCCAGCAGCTTAGTACTAGCGGGAGTTAATGAGCAGTTCTTC; CDR3: CASSLVLAGVNEQFF; V: TRBV13; size: -; J: TRBJ2-1; D: TRBD2
DNA: TGTGCCAGCGAGGGGGGAACGAACACCGGGGAGCTGTTTTTT; CDR3: CASEGGTNTGELFF; V: TRBV6-5; size: -; J: TRBJ2-2; D: -
DNA: TGTGCCAGCCTTACCTCCCAAGTAACTAACTATGGCTACACCTTC; CDR3: CASLTSQVTNYGYTF; V: TRBV5-8; size: -; J: TRBJ1-2; D: -
DNA: TGTGCCAGCGCCCGACTAGCGGGGTCCTACAATGAGCAGTTCTTC; CDR3: CASARLAGSYNEQFF; V: TRBV6-1; size: once; J: TRBJ2-1; D: TRBD2
DNA: TGTGCCAGCAGTTTAACTAGGACAGCGACGGGTGTCTACGAGCAGTACTTC; CDR3: CASSLTRTATGVYEQYF; V: TRBV27; size: -; J: TRBJ2-7; D: -
DNA: TGTGCCAGCAGTTTAGGGCCACGGGGGCAGTGGACGGGAGAGCAGTACTTC; CDR3: CASSLGPRGQWTGEQYF; V: TRBV28; size: -; J: TRBJ2-7; D: -
DNA: TGTGCCAGCAGTGAAGCGAAGCGGGAGGGTGTACACGAGCAGTACTTC; CDR3: CASSEAKREGVHEQYF; V: TRBV2; size: -; J: TRBJ2-7; D: TRBD2
DNA: TGCGCCAGCACCGGCAGCGGGAGTAACAATGAGCAGTTCTTC; CDR3: CASTGSGSNNEQFF; V: TRBV4-1; size: -; J: TRBJ2-1; D: TRBD2
DNA: TGTGCCAGCAGTTTCGGGACGGGGCAAGAGACCCAGTACTTC; CDR3: CASSFGTGQETQYF; V: TRBV27; size: -; J: TRBJ2-5; D: -
DNA: TGTGCCAGCGCAAGCGTGCGATCAACTAATGAAAAACTGTTTTTT; CDR3: CASASVRSTNEKLFF; V: TRBV18; size: -; J: TRBJ1-4; D: -
DNA: TGTGCCAGCAGCTTAGTTGACAGGGGCCCCGCTGAGGCTTTCTTT; CDR3: CASSLVDRGPAEAFF; V: TRBV7-6; size: -; J: TRBJ1-1; D: TRBD1
DNA: TGTGCCAGCAGCTCGGGACTAGCGGGTTCTGAGCAGTTCTTC; CDR3: CASSSGLAGSEQFF; V: TRBV7-3; size: -; J: TRBJ2-1; D: TRBD2
DNA: TGTGCCAGCAGTTTATCCCTAAGGGGTTCTCGGGGGGGGAATGAGCAGTTCTTC; CDR3: CASSLSLRGSRGGNEQFF; V: TRBV27; size: -; J: TRBJ2-1; D: TRBD2
DNA: TGTGCCAGCAGCTCTGACAGCTACGAGCAGTACTTC; CDR3: CASSSDSYEQYF; V: TRBV28; size: -; J: TRBJ2-7; D: -
DNA: TGTGCCAGCAGTTTACGGACAGGGGGTCCCAATGAGCAGTTCTTC; CDR3: CASSLRTGGPNEQFF; V: TRBV27; size: -; J: TRBJ2-1; D: TRBD1
DNA: TGTGCCAGCAGCCAGGGGCGGTCCTCTGAAGCTTTCTTT; CDR3: CASSQGRSSEAFF; V: TRBV14; size: -; J: TRBJ1-1; D: -
DNA: TGTGCCACGAGGACAGGCAATCAGCCCCAGCATTTT; CDR3: CATRTGNQPQHF; V: TRBV27; size: -; J: TRBJ1-5; D: -
DNA: TGTGCCTGGACCTCCTGGACTAGCGACTACGAGCAGTACTTC; CDR3: CAWTSWTSDYEQYF; V: TRBV30; size: -; J: TRBJ2-7; D: TRBD2
DNA: TGTGCCAGCAGTGACTCGTTTGGCTACCCCTACGAGCAGTACTTC; CDR3: CASSDSFGYPYEQYF; V: TRBV6-4; size: -; J: TRBJ2-7; D: -
DNA: TGTGCCAGCAGCACCCGACCCGTCGGAGATACGCAGTATTTT; CDR3: CASSTRPVGDTQYF; V: TRBV7-8; size: -; J: TRBJ2-3; D: -
DNA: TGTGCCAGTGGAGGGGGCATGGATGACACTGAAGCTTTCTTT; CDR3: CASGGGMDDTEAFF; V: TRBV19; size: -; J: TRBJ1-1; D: TRBD1
DNA: TGTGCCAGCCAAGGGAGGGGGCAGGGGTATGGCTACACCTTC; CDR3: CASQGRGQGYGYTF; V: TRBV28; size: -; J: TRBJ1-2; D: TRBD1
DNA: TGTGCCAGCAGTTACTCGGGACGGGAGAGGGAGGAGCAGTTCTTC; CDR3: CASSYSGREREEQFF; V: TRBV6-6; size: once; J: TRBJ2-1; D: -
DNA: TGTGCCAGCAGCGCCCAGACTAGCGGCAATGAGCAGTTCTTC; CDR3: CASSAQTSGNEQFF; V: TRBV7-3; size: -; J: TRBJ2-1; D: TRBD2